The entry below describes one T cell receptor beta chain. The trim removed 4 bases at V and 1 base at J, leaving 2 bases unmatched. The CDR3 is made up of 14 amino acids. The V gene's germline CDR1 is LGHDT and CDR2 YNNKEL (reference sequence). The data belong to a study of blood T cell repertoires in COVID-19. In the authors' methods: Quantification of nucleated cells was approximated via reference gene primer amplification. The method was immunoSEQ multiplex PCR; TCRdb's version includes in-frame clones alone and lacks a portion of them. V and J calls and clone size come straight from that table; D and trimming were deduced from the DNA. The sample includes around 200,000 clones, approximately 87% of them seen just once.

V is TRBV3-1 (or the pseudogene TRBV3-2) and J is TRBJ2-5; 8 nucleotides line up with TRBD1. The TCR comes from a man aged 60-69 years who had recovered from COVID-19. Material for sequencing was peripheral blood. The CDR3 nucleotides are TGTGCCAGCAGCCTGACAGGGGCCCAAGAGACCCAGTACTTC. Its protein is CASSLTGAQETQYF.